The clone carrying this T cell receptor beta chain was picked up a small number of times. The data stem from a study of T-cell memory formation after mild COVID-19. TCRdb re-called the 5' RACE reads through MiXCR, storing one row per CDR3 protein. The data hold fewer than 450,000 distinct CDR3 sequences, with under 25% observed a single time. Germline lookup yields CDR1 SGHTA and CDR2 FQGNSA. The CDR3 contains 16 residues. The V gene end was trimmed by 3 bases and the J gene end by 6 bases; junction bases not matched to a gene: 7. The origin of this receptor is an adult woman who had mild COVID-19 (a few samples of this study predate the infection). Cell type and time point are not known. The source material was PBMCs or a T cell subset sorted from them (not recorded which). The chain carries TRBV7-2 and TRBJ2-7; 14 nucleotides align to TRBD2. In DNA form, the CDR3 reads TGTGCCAGCAGCTTGGGACTAGCGGGAGTGGATGGCGAGCAGTACTTC. Translation gives CASSLGLAGVDGEQYF.